This TCR beta chain is from a study of T cell repertoires in cytomegalovirus infection. Study overall: Matching HLA type, along with CMV infection, was indicated by public TCR beta signatures.

TCRdb re-analysed the reads in MiXCR, keeping a single row per CDR3 protein. The data show approximately 140,000 distinct CDR3 sequences, 5% to 6.5% seen once. The study, taken as a whole, reports: In two of eight donors, the top clonotype was HLA-C-restricted CMV-specific.

This clonotype was seen only a few times. Its antigen is not known. The TCR was taken from a human donor in good health (CMV status not recorded). Some clones in this sample may be carry-over from other donors' samples. The sequenced sample was PBMCs.

The CDR3 nucleotides are TGCAGTGCTATAGGACAGGTCGGTGAAAAACTGTTTTTT. Protein sequence: CSAIGQVGEKLFF. The chain carries TRBV20-1 and TRBJ1-4, with 7 bases lining up with TRBD1. Germline trimming cut 4 bases from V and 7 bases from J; bases unmatched to any gene: 6. The CDR3 consists of 13 residues. Germline-derived CDR1 and CDR2 are DFQATT and SNEGSKA (reference sequence).